This TCR beta chain was identified during a study of regulatory T cells in long-lasting Graves disease. Specified time point: newly diagnosed GD, antithyroid drugs for less than 3 months. PBMC RNA was the source of the TCR library. Blood from the periphery, 8.5 to 9 milliliters in all, was drawn into EDTA tubes. This clonotype was counted many times. As yet, its antigen is unknown. Study results and limitations: The analysis examined peripheral blood only and excluded thyroid tissue.

CDR3 length: 15 amino acids. Trimming removed 4 bases from V and 3 bases from J, with 13 bases in between. Germline CDR1 reads LGHDT; CDR2 reads YNNKEL (reference sequence). Through Arm-PCR of CDR3 regions and iRepertoire HTBI primers, TCR beta libraries were built. MiXCR, run by TCRdb on the multiplex PCR reads, gives a single entry per CDR3 protein. The table shows about 530,000 distinct CDR3 sequences, with 16% occurring only once. The same data also contributed to another study, on T cells in Graves' hyperthyroidism and ophthalmopathy.

The clonotype originates from a woman aged 35-65 years with Graves disease. The input for sequencing was peripheral blood mononuclear cells (PBMCs), taken at new diagnosis, from a patient treated with antithyroid drugs. V gene TRBV3-1 combines with J gene TRBJ1-5, with D possibly matching TRBD1 (5 bases). The CDR3 protein is CASSRGGGTNQPQHF. CDR3 sequence (DNA): TGTGCCAGCAGCCGTGGGGGGGGGACCAATCAGCCCCAGCATTTT.